The clone carrying this T cell receptor (beta chain) has at least ten counts. Its antigen is currently unknown. The data were obtained in a study of CD8 T cells in ankylosing spondylitis. There are 13 residues in the CDR3. The V segment lost 6 bases and the J segment 9 bases; nucleotides outside the gene matches: 8. Germline values: CDR1 MNHEY, CDR2 SMNVEV (reference sequence). TCRdb re-called the 5' RACE reads through MiXCR, storing one row per CDR3 protein. The sample has around 150,000 distinct CDR3 sequences; around 18% are singletons. Whole-study findings and limits: Certain motif variants had earlier been reported in reactive arthritis synovial fluid and blood.

The source is a male donor with ankylosing spondylitis or in good health (not recorded which). The sample taken for sequencing was blood, either unsorted or a sorted T cell fraction (not recorded which). The chain employs TRBV27 and TRBJ2-1; 7 nucleotides align to TRBD1. The CDR3 region has the DNA TGTGCCAGCAGATTTACAGGGGTTGGTGAGCAGTTCTTC. This gives the protein CASRFTGVGEQFF.